This entry features one T cell receptor beta chain sequence. Its target is not known. These data originate in a study of cytomegalovirus exposure and HLA in healthy donors. General study points: Information on immune exposure was restricted to one variable (CMV serostatus). Association with HLA alleles at 0.05 false discovery rate was found for 16,951 TCR beta sequences in a later analysis. According to reports, the classifier identified cytomegalovirus status with high specificity and sensitivity.

The PCR ran on 60 Vbeta and 13 Jbeta primers. Here immunoSEQ multiplex PCR was the method, and the copy in TCRdb shows in-frame clones only, minus some. The sample includes roughly 200,000 clones, about 9.4% of them seen just once. The source material was PBMCs. This TCR was sampled from a woman aged 30 to 39 in good health and CMV-seropositive.

CDR3 region: CASSYYYEQYF. The CDR3, as DNA: TGTGCCAGCAGCTATTACTACGAGCAGTACTTC. This rearrangement joins TRBV7-2 to TRBJ2-7; no definite D call. CDR3 length: 11 amino acids. CDR1 and CDR2 (germline): SGHTA, FQGNSA. Trimming removed 4 bases from V and 3 bases from J, with 4 bases in between.